This T cell receptor (beta chain) appears in the sequencing data of a study of T cell responses to AZD1222 COVID-19 vaccine. Notes on the study in general: In a largely white British group with more females than males, clonal diversity was possibly underestimated. Close to half of all spike-specific TCRs reportedly target regions of the variants that are unmutated. Vaccine-associated CD4 TCRs spanned spike, dominant at 160-218 and 743-854.

Comment on this clone: Its specificity is unknown.

Here immunoSEQ multiplex PCR was the method, and the copy in TCRdb shows in-frame clones only, minus some. The sample consists of around 160,000 clones, 94% of them appearing once. Germline CDR1 SGHRS, CDR2 YFSETQ. This CDR3 has 14 residues. V dropped 0 bases and J dropped 8 bases, with 11 bases sitting between them. The rearrangement joins TRBV5-1 to TRBJ1-4; TRBD1 might be the D (5 bases). The TCR comes from an adult in good health. This material consisted of peripheral blood, taken on day 0 of AZD1222 vaccination. The CDR3 DNA reads as TGCGCCAGCAGCTTGGGGGCAGGGAAGGAAAAACTGTTTTTT. Protein: CASSLGAGKEKLFF. The full variable domain, completed using reference TRBV5-1 and TRBJ1-4, is KAGVTQTPRYLIKTRGQQVTLSCSPISGHRSVSWYQQTPGQGLQFLFEYFSETQRNKGNFPGRFSGRQFSNSRSEMNVSTLELGDSALYLCASSLGAGKEKLFFGSGTQLSVL.